The T cell receptor beta chain described here comes from a study of blood T cell repertoires in COVID-19. A Seattle source enrolled patients during active infection and followed them longitudinally. V was pared by 2 bases and J by 0 bases, with 17 bases between. The CDR3 has 18 residues. The germline gives CDR1 LNHDA, CDR2 SQIVND (reference sequence). Using immunoSEQ multiplex PCR, the repertoire was profiled, and TCRdb retains in-frame clones only, with some absent. The sample lists 200,000 to 250,000 clones; approximately 85% were seen once. The sequencing sample was made of peripheral blood. The chain is built from TRBV19 and TRBJ1-5, with D possibly being TRBD1 (5 bases). The sequence came from a woman in her seventies with COVID-19, enrolled during active disease. DNA for the CDR3: TGTGCCAGTAGTATATTACAGGCAGCTGGTAATAGCAATCAGCCCCAGCATTTT. Amino acid sequence: CASSILQAAGNSNQPQHF.